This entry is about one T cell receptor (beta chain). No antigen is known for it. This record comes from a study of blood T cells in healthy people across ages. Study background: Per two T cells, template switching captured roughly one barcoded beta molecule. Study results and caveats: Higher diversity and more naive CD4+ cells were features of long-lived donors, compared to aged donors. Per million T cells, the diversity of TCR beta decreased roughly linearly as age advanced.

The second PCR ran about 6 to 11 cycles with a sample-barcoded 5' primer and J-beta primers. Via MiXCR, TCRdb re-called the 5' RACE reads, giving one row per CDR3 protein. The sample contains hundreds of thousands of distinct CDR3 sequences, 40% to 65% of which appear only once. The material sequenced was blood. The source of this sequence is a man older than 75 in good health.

The CDR3 bases are TGCAGCGTTGATAGGGCCATGAACACTGAAGCTTTCTTT. Amino acid sequence: CSVDRAMNTEAFF. The chain joins TRBV29-1 to TRBJ1-1; D gene unclear. The CDR3 length is 13 residues. V lost 3 bases and J lost 0, with 8 bases in between. Germline lookup yields CDR1 SQVTM and CDR2 ANQGSEA.